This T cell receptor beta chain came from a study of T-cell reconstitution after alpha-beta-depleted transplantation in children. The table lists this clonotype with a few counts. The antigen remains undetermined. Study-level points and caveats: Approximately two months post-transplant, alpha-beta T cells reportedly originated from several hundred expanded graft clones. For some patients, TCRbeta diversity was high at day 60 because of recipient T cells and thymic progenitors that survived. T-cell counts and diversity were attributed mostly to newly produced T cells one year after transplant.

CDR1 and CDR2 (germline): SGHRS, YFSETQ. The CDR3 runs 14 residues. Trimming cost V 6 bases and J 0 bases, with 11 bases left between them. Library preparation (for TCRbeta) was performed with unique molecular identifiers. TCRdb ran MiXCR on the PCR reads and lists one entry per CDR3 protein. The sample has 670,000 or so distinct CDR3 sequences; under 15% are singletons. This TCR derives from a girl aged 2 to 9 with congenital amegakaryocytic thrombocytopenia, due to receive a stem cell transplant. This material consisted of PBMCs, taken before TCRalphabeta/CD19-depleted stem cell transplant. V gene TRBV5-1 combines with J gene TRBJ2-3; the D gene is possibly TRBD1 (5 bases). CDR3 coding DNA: TGCGCCAGCAAAGTCAGGGTCAGCACAGATACGCAGTATTTT. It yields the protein CASKVRVSTDTQYF.